A few counts support the clone carrying this TCR beta chain. Regions amplified from RNA transcripts were the TCR beta CDR3 regions. The HTBI primer set served for first-round RT-PCR of the TCR CDR3. TCRdb re-analysed the multiplex PCR reads in MiXCR, keeping a single row per CDR3 protein. The table shows a few hundred thousand distinct CDR3 sequences, with roughly 13% occurring only once. This entry is derived from a study of T cells in Graves' hyperthyroidism and ophthalmopathy. Calling Graves' hyperthyroidism stable meant ophthalmopathy did not progress within 18 months. Patients with uncontrolled infections, other autoimmune diseases, pregnancy or lactation were excluded. The V gene's germline CDR1 is SGHDN and CDR2 FVKESK. V shed 1 base and J shed 8 bases, with 12 bases lying between them. This CDR3 comprises 14 residues.

The V and J genes are TRBV14 and TRBJ2-1; D unclear. Sequenced sample: blood. This TCR was recovered from a young woman with Graves' hyperthyroidism. CDR3 coding DNA: TGTGCCAGCAGCCAAGTCCCCGGGTATGATGAGCAGTTCTTC. Encoded protein: CASSQVPGYDEQFF. Full variable domain (rest looked up from reference TRBV14 and TRBJ2-1): EAGVTQFPSHSVIEKGQTVTLRCDPISGHDNLYWYRRVMGKEIKFLLHFVKESKQDESGMPNNRFLAERTGGTYSTLKVQPAELEDSGVYFCASSQVPGYDEQFFGPGTRLTVL.